The 18 T cell receptor beta chains reported below all come from one sample, sequenced in a study of blood T cell repertoires in COVID-19. TCRdb's table, derived via immunoSEQ multiplex PCR, lists solely in-frame clones and lacks some. The sample has some 200,000 clones; around 87% are singletons. What was sequenced was PBMCs or T cells enriched from blood (not recorded which). The receptors come from a woman younger than 45 who had recovered from COVID-19.

V gene TRBV5-1 combines with J gene TRBJ2-1; TRBD2 is a possible D gene (6 bases). Trimming pared 4 bases from V and 3 bases from J, leaving 20 bases between. CDR1 and CDR2 (germline): SGHRS, YFSETQ. The CDR3 totals 17 residues. The CDR3 reads CASSAGPVAVGYNEQFF. CDR3 nucleotide sequence: TGCGCCAGCAGCGCCGGCCCTGTAGCGGTTGGCTACAATGAGCAGTTCTTC. The entire variable domain, with the rest obtained from reference TRBV5-1 and TRBJ2-1, is as follows: KAGVTQTPRYLIKTRGQQVTLSCSPISGHRSVSWYQQTPGQGLQFLFEYFSETQRNKGNFPGRFSGRQFSNSRSEMNVSTLELGDSALYLCASSAGPVAVGYNEQFFGPGTRLTVL.

The V gene is TRBV19, the J gene TRBJ1-1; 10 bases align to TRBD1. Germline CDR1 and CDR2: LNHDA and SQIVND (reference sequence). There are 15 residues in the CDR3. V shed 4 bases and J 4 bases; nucleotides not matched to a gene: 6. In nucleotides, the CDR3 is TGTGCCAGTAGTACGCGACAGGGGGCAGGCACTGAAGCTTTCTTT. Its translation is CASSTRQGAGTEAFF.

This clone has just a few counts. The CDR3 reads CASSYSKGTGELFF. CDR3 sequence (DNA): TGTGCCAGCAGTTACTCGAAGGGGACCGGGGAGCTGTTTTTT. The chain uses TRBV6-5 and TRBJ2-2, with D tentatively TRBD1 (5 bases). The CDR3 contains 14 residues. The V gene's germline CDR1 is MNHEY and CDR2 SVGAGI. V was pared by 0 bases and J by 5 bases, with 7 bases between.

The chain recombines TRBV11-2 with TRBJ1-1; possibly TRBD1 for D (6 bases). Germline V gene data show CDR1 as SGHAT and CDR2 as FQNNGV. The CDR3 has 15 amino acids. V lost 4 bases and J 0 bases, leaving 12 bases between the germline ends. CDR3 nucleotides: TGTGCCAGCAGCTGGGACAACCTCATGAACACTGAAGCTTTCTTT. Translation: CASSWDNLMNTEAFF.

V and J are TRBV5-6 and TRBJ2-7; D is possibly TRBD2 (6 bases). The CDR3 is made up of 15 amino acids. Trimming pared 6 bases from V and 1 base from J, leaving 17 bases between. Per the germline V gene, CDR1 is SGHDT and CDR2 is YYEEEE. CDR3 coding DNA: TGTGCCAGCACCGATAGCGGCGCAGCTTCCTACGAGCAGTACTTC. It specifies CASTDSGAASYEQYF.

This clone was seen a single time. The rearrangement joins TRBV9 to TRBJ2-3; 9 nucleotides match TRBD1. Germline CDR1 reads SGDLS; CDR2 reads YYNGEE. Trimming took 1 base from V and 2 from J; bases not matched to a gene: 8. This CDR3 has 17 residues. As DNA, the CDR3 is TGTGCCAGCAGCGTACCGACAGGGGGTGGAAACACAGATACGCAGTATTTT. Translation gives CASSVPTGGGNTDTQYF.

This sequence joins TRBV6-2 or TRBV6-3 and TRBJ1-4; weak D call: TRBD1 (5 bases). CDR3 length equals 12 residues. The ends were cut back, 6 bases at V and 5 bases at J, with 7 bases in the middle. Germline V CDR1 and CDR2: MNHEY, SVGEGT. This CDR3 is CASSGANEKLFF. The CDR3 DNA is TGTGCCAGCAGCGGGGCGAATGAAAAACTGTTTTTT.

This clone was observed a handful of times. The chain employs TRBV30 and TRBJ1-6; TRBD1 agrees at 7 bases. Germline assignment: CDR1 GTSNPN and CDR2 SVGIG (reference sequence). This CDR3 contains 14 residues. V lost 2 bases to trimming and J lost 5 bases; unmatched junction nucleotides: 3. The CDR3 coding sequence is TGTGCCTGGAGTTCAGGACAGGATAATTCACCCCTCCACTTT. Its protein product is CAWSSGQDNSPLHF.

The chain carries TRBV5-1 and TRBJ2-2; no clear D gene. With 0 bases removed from V and 5 bases from J, the gap between germline ends came to 8 bases. There are 14 residues in the CDR3. From germline, CDR1 is SGHRS and CDR2 YFSETQ. Here the CDR3 DNA reads TGCGCCAGCAGCTTGGCCGTCGGTACCGGGGAGCTGTTTTTT. It translates to CASSLAVGTGELFF. The whole variable domain, filled in from reference TRBV5-1 and TRBJ2-2, reads KAGVTQTPRYLIKTRGQQVTLSCSPISGHRSVSWYQQTPGQGLQFLFEYFSETQRNKGNFPGRFSGRQFSNSRSEMNVSTLELGDSALYLCASSLAVGTGELFFGEGSRLTVL.

The chain uses TRBV27 and TRBJ2-7, with 10 bases identical to TRBD2. V was clipped by 2 bases and J by 6 bases; unmatched bases: 7. Germline V lookup: CDR1 MNHEY, CDR2 SMNVEV (reference sequence). CDR3 size: 15 residues. CDR3 coding DNA: TGTGCCAGCAGTTTACTGAGCGGGGGGGCTGGCGAGCAGTACTTC. It translates to CASSLLSGGAGEQYF.

The rearrangement joins TRBV3-1 (or the pseudogene TRBV3-2) to TRBJ2-3; 9 bases line up with TRBD2. J lost 2 bases, V lost 1 base, and 10 bases had no gene match. Germline-derived CDR1 and CDR2 are LGHDT and YNNKEL (reference sequence). The CDR3 length is 18 residues. The CDR3 protein is CASSQGAKRGDNTDTQYF. The DNA for the CDR3 is TGTGCCAGCAGCCAAGGTGCTAAGCGGGGGGATAACACAGATACGCAGTATTTT.

The chain has TRBV4-1 and TRBJ2-1, with unresolved D. Germline values: CDR1 MGHRA, CDR2 YSYEKL. The germline V and J ends were trimmed by 0 bases and 2 bases, with 8 bases remaining between them. The CDR3 contains 15 residues. DNA of the CDR3: TGCGCCAGCAGCCAAGATACTCCCACCTACAATGAGCAGTTCTTC. It yields the protein CASSQDTPTYNEQFF.

The chain has TRBV4-1 and TRBJ1-4, with 8 nucleotides matching TRBD1. Per the germline V gene, CDR1 is MGHRA and CDR2 is YSYEKL. CDR3 length: 13 residues. With 4 bases clipped from V and 7 bases from J, the junction kept 2 bases outside the gene matches. The CDR3 loop reads CASSLGTGEKLFF. CDR3 DNA: TGCGCCAGCAGCCTGGGGACAGGTGAAAAACTGTTTTTT.

The J gene is TRBJ1-3, the V gene TRBV11-3; D gene unclear. This CDR3 has 15 amino acids. Germline V lookup: CDR1 SGHNT, CDR2 YENEEA. Deletions cut 2 bases from V and 0 bases from J, with 8 bases between. In DNA form, the CDR3 reads TGTGCCAGCAGCTTATATAGCCTCTCTGGAAACACCATATATTTT. Amino acid sequence: CASSLYSLSGNTIYF.

The genes are TRBV28 and TRBJ2-3, with TRBD2 identical over 10 bases. The germline V gene has CDR1 MDHEN and CDR2 SYDVKM. V lost 2 bases to trimming and J lost 2 bases; unmatched junction nucleotides: 4. The CDR3 totals 16 residues. Here the CDR3 reads CASSLATSGYTDTQYF. In nucleotides, the CDR3 is TGTGCCAGCAGTTTAGCGACTAGCGGGTACACAGATACGCAGTATTTT.

The genes are TRBV11-2 and TRBJ2-6; D might be TRBD2 (6 bases). Per the germline V gene, CDR1 is SGHAT and CDR2 is FQNNGV. This CDR3 comprises 18 residues. Deletions cut 0 bases from V and 4 bases from J, with 16 bases between. The CDR3 sequence: CASSLDPRRGSGANVLTF. The CDR3, as DNA: TGTGCCAGCAGCTTAGACCCCCGCCGGGGGTCCGGGGCCAACGTCCTGACTTTC. Based on the CDR3 plus reference TRBV11-2 and TRBJ2-6, the full variable domain is EAGVAQSPRYKIIEKRQSVAFWCNPISGHATLYWYQQILGQGPKLLIQFQNNGVVDDSQLPKDRFSAERLKGVDSTLKIQPAKLEDSAVYLCASSLDPRRGSGANVLTFGAGSRLTVL.

This chain joins TRBV24-1 and TRBJ2-3; 9 nucleotides match TRBD2. Trimming took 6 bases from V and 1 from J; bases not matched to a gene: 4. CDR3 length: 15 amino acids. CDR1 is KGHDR, CDR2 SFDVKD, per germline. The CDR3: CATSLAGYGTDTQYF. The CDR3 coding sequence is TGTGCCACCAGTCTAGCGGGATACGGCACAGATACGCAGTATTTT.

The rearrangement links TRBV30 to TRBJ1-3, with D unclear. V was trimmed by 4 bases and J by 1 base, leaving 5 bases between them. The CDR3 is 12 amino acids. Germline lookup yields CDR1 GTSNPN and CDR2 SVGIG (reference sequence). DNA of the CDR3: TGTGCCTGGACAGAATCTGGAAACACCATATATTTT. Its protein is CAWTESGNTIYF.